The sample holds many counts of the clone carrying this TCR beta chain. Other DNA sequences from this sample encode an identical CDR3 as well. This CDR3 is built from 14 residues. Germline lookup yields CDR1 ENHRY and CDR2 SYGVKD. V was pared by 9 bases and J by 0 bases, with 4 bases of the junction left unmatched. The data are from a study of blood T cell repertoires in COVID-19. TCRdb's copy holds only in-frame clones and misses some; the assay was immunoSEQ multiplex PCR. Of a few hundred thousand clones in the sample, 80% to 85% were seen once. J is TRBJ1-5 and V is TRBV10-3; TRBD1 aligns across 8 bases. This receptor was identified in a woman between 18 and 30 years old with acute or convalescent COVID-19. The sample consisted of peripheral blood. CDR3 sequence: CAIGTGDSNQPQHF. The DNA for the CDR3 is TGTGCCATAGGGACAGGAGATAGCAATCAGCCCCAGCATTTT.